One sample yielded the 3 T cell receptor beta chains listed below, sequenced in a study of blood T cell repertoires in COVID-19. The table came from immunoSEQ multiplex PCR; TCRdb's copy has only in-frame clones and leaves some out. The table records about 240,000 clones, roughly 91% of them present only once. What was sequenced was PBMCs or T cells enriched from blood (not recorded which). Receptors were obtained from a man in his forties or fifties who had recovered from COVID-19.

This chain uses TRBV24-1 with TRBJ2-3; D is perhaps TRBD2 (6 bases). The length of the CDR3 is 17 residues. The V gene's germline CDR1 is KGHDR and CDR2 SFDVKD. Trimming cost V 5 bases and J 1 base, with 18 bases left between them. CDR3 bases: TGTGCCACCAGTGGTGCTAGCGCAAACAGCCGCACAGATACGCAGTATTTT. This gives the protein CATSGASANSRTDTQYF.

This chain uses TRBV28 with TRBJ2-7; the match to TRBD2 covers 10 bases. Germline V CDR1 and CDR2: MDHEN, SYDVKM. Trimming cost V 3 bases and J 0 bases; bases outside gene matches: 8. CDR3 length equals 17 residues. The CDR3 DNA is TGTGCCAGCAGTTTCGGTGCACTAGCGGGAACCTCCTACGAGCAGTACTTC. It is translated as CASSFGALAGTSYEQYF.

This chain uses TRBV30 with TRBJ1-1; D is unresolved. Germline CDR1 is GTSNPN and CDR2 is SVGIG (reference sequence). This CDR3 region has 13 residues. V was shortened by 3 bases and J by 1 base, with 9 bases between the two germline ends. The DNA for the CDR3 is TGTGCCTGGAGGAGGCAGCCGAACACTGAAGCTTTCTTT. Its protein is CAWRRQPNTEAFF.